The T cell receptor (beta chain) described here comes from a study of blood T cell repertoires in COVID-19. Study details: Whether acute or convalescent, the COVID-19 samples came from the United States, Italy and Spain. The cDNA or gDNA used as material had been derived from T cells, B-cell-depleted T cells, or PBMCs.

The germline gives CDR1 LGHDT, CDR2 YNNKEL (reference sequence). Deletions cut 5 bases from V and 1 base from J, with 17 bases between. This CDR3 has 16 residues. In the original processing: Estimation of nucleated cell counts was performed using reference gene primer amplification. Clones were read by immunoSEQ multiplex PCR, and TCRdb kept only the in-frame ones, dropping some. V and J calls and clone size are copied from that table; D and trimming were computed from the DNA. The table shows 220,000 or so clones, with more than 85% occurring only once. One Seattle source followed patients from active infection through their disease course.

The sequence was obtained from a woman between 45 and 65 years old with COVID-19, enrolled during active disease. The genes are TRBV3-1 (or the pseudogene TRBV3-2) and TRBJ1-1; tentative D call: TRBD1 (6 bases). The material sequenced was peripheral blood. For the CDR3, the DNA is TGTGCCAGCAGCTCCAGGGGTTGGGGGGGGAACACTGAAGCTTTCTTT. This gives the protein CASSSRGWGGNTEAFF.